Each of the 25 T cell receptor beta chains below was sequenced from the same sample in a study of prognosis after radiotherapy for stage I lung cancer. Genomic DNA served as the source from which two-round multiplex PCR generated TCR beta CDR3 amplicons. During first-round PCR, primers specific to each TRBV and TRBJ gene were used. TCRdb processed the multiplex PCR reads anew with MiXCR; each CDR3 protein has one entry. The table has 45,000 to 70,000 distinct CDR3 sequences, 26% seen once. The sequencing used PBMCs, collected before or after stereotactic body radiation therapy (not recorded which). The origin of the receptors is a donor aged 50 or older with non-small cell lung cancer.

In its sample, this clonotype was seen many times. V usage is TRBV19 and J usage is TRBJ1-3; D is ambiguous. CDR3 length: 14 residues. Germline lookup yields CDR1 LNHDA and CDR2 SQIVND (reference sequence). V was pared by 6 bases and J by 0 bases, with 9 bases between. CDR3 residues: CASRRGISGNTIYF. In DNA form, the CDR3 reads TGTGCCAGTAGACGCGGGATCTCTGGAAACACCATATATTTT.

Worth noting for this clonotype: A far larger clone is off by one base, so a read error is likely. The chain carries TRBV6-9 and TRBJ1-1; D gene ambiguous. CDR1 and CDR2 from the germline V gene are MNHGY and SVAAGI. V lost 3 bases to trimming and J lost 2 bases, with 7 bases between them. The CDR3 length is 13 residues. The DNA of the CDR3 is TGTGCCAGCAGTTACAGTGAAAACACTGAAGCTTTCTTT. This translates into CASSYSENTEAFF.

Many counts were recorded for this clonotype. The rearrangement uses TRBV3-1 and TRBJ1-4; possible D gene TRBD1, 5 bases. The CDR3 has 15 residues. Germline CDR1 is LGHDT and CDR2 is YNNKEL (reference sequence). The ends were cut back, 4 bases at V and 6 bases at J, with 15 bases in the middle. CDR3 residues: CASSPGGEWDEKLFF. The CDR3 coding sequence is TGTGCCAGCAGCCCGGGGGGGGAATGGGATGAAAAACTGTTTTTT.

This clonotype has at least ten counts. The chain is built from TRBV6-2 or TRBV6-3 and TRBJ2-3; TRBD2 aligns across 13 bases. The junction had 8 bases not matched to a gene; V was cut back by 4 bases and J by 1 base. CDR1 is MNHEY and CDR2 is SVGEGT in the germline V gene. CDR3 length: 18 amino acids. DNA of the CDR3: TGTGCCAGCAGTTTCAGACTAGCGGGGGGCCGGGGCACAGATACGCAGTATTTT. It codes for CASSFRLAGGRGTDTQYF.

Many counts were recorded for this clonotype. The chain couples TRBV6-1 to TRBJ2-3; TRBD2 might be the D (6 bases). Germline lookup yields CDR1 MNHNS and CDR2 SASEGT. The CDR3 runs 16 residues. Trimming took off 4 bases at V and 3 bases at J, with 17 bases between the two ends. CDR3 sequence reads: CASSVFGTLYTDTQYF. The CDR3 bases are TGTGCCAGCAGTGTGTTCGGGACTCTATATACAGATACGCAGTATTTT.

Of note for this clonotype: The junction and the germline gene differ at one end; a read error may be behind it. The V gene is TRBV6-9, the J gene TRBJ1-5; D gene uncertain. Germline V gives CDR1 MNHGY, CDR2 SVAAGI. The CDR3 contains 14 residues. The CDR3 coding sequence is TGTGCCAGCAGTTATAGAGGGAGAAATCAGACCCAGCATTTT. Its protein is CASSYRGRNQTQHF.

The chain uses TRBV6-2 or TRBV6-3 and TRBJ2-7; 11 bases map to TRBD1. This CDR3 contains 16 residues. Trimming took 8 bases from V and 6 from J; bases not matched to a gene: 15. Germline V CDR1 and CDR2: MNHEY, SVGEGT. CDR3 DNA sequence: TGTGCCAGCTCAACTCTAAGGGACAGGGGGTTGGGCGAGCAGTACTTC. Translation gives CASSTLRDRGLGEQYF.

To note about this clonotype: A much more abundant neighbour one base away suggests this may be a read error. This chain links TRBV13 with TRBJ2-7, with D hard to call. CDR3 length equals 13 residues. Germline V gene lookup returns CDR1 PRHDT and CDR2 FYEKMQ (reference sequence). The CDR3 nucleotides are TGTGCCAACAGCTTAGGCCTGAGGTACGAGCAGTACTTC. Protein product: CANSLGLRYEQYF.

On this clonotype: A read error is the likely source, as a far larger clone sits one nucleotide away. The chain employs TRBV6-2 or TRBV6-3 and TRBJ1-2, with D perhaps matching TRBD1 (5 bases). In germline, CDR1 is MNHEY, CDR2 SVGEGT. V was cut by 5 bases and J by 5 bases, with 15 bases left in between. This CDR3 spans 14 amino acids. CDR3 region: CASSESQAGYGYTF. The CDR3, as DNA: TGTGCCAGCAGTGAATCCCAGGCAGGGTATGGCTACACCTTC.

The table lists this clonotype with many counts. V gene TRBV19 combines with J gene TRBJ1-5; a weak D match, TRBD1 (5 bases). Looked up from germline, CDR1 is LNHDA and CDR2 is SQIVND (reference sequence). The CDR3 contains 16 residues. Trimming removed 6 bases at V and 3 bases at J, with 18 bases between. DNA of the CDR3: TGTGCCAGTAGCACCACCTTGGGACGGTTCAATCAGCCCCAGCATTTT. It is translated as CASSTTLGRFNQPQHF.

In this sample, this clonotype turned up many times. J is TRBJ2-1 and V is TRBV11-2; 9 positions match TRBD2. Germline V gene sequence: CDR1 SGHAT, CDR2 FQNNGV. The J segment lost 9 bases and the V segment lost 4 bases, leaving 13 bases of the junction unmatched. This CDR3 is built from 16 residues. CDR3 coding DNA: TGTGCCAGCAGCTCCCCGGGCGGGGGGGTTATGGGTGAGCAGTTCTTC. Translated, it gives CASSSPGGGVMGEQFF.

The chain employs TRBV6-2 or TRBV6-3 and TRBJ2-3; D call uncertain. V shed 5 bases and J shed 8 bases, with 17 bases lying between them. The CDR3 length is 14 residues. From germline, CDR1 is MNHEY and CDR2 SVGEGT. The CDR3 DNA follows: TGTGCCAGCAGTGACCAGTCCGGGTCAGGTACGCAGTATTTT. Translated, it gives CASSDQSGSGTQYF.

In this sample, this clonotype turned up many times. The chain uses TRBV5-4 and TRBJ2-1; TRBD1 aligns across 8 bases. V lost 0 bases, J lost 4 bases, and 3 bases stayed unmatched. Germline CDR1 SGHNT, CDR2 YYREEE (reference sequence). This CDR3 is built from 15 residues. CDR3 protein: CASSLDRGIYNEQFF. The CDR3 nucleotides are TGTGCCAGCAGCTTGGACAGGGGGATATACAATGAGCAGTTCTTC.

This clonotype was seen at least ten times. The CDR3 DNA sequence: TGTGCCAGCAGGAGGACAGGGTTTGGTGGCTACACCTTC. Residues: CASRRTGFGGYTF. The chain couples TRBV3-1 to TRBJ1-2; 8 bases align to TRBD1. The CDR3 extends over 13 amino acids. Per the germline V gene, CDR1 is LGHDT and CDR2 is YNNKEL (reference sequence). J gave up 7 bases and V 6 bases, and 7 bases lay outside the gene matches. Drawing the rest from reference TRBV3-1 and TRBJ1-2, the complete variable domain is DTAVSQTPKYLVTQMGNDKSIKCEQNLGHDTMYWYKQDSKKFLKIMFSYNNKELIINETVPNRFSPKSPDKAHLNLHINSLELGDSAVYFCASRRTGFGGYTFGSGTRLTVV.

Comment on this clonotype: An end of the junction differs from the germline gene, which may be a read error. The chain has TRBV6-2 or TRBV6-3 and TRBJ2-5, with D tentatively TRBD2 (6 bases). CDR3 length: 15 amino acids. Per the germline V gene, CDR1 is MNHEY and CDR2 is SVGEGT. This CDR3 reads CARSEIWGPGETKYF. DNA for the CDR3: TGTGCCAGAAGTGAAATTTGGGGCCCGGGGGAGACCAAGTACTTC.

Notes on this clonotype: A junction boundary mismatches the germline segment, possibly from a read error. V is TRBV29-1 and J is TRBJ2-1, with a possible D match to TRBD2 (6 bases). Germline V lookup: CDR1 SQVTM, CDR2 ANQGSEA. The CDR3 sequence is 14 residues long. The CDR3 loop reads CSVEDGGRKNEQLF. CDR3 nucleotides: TGCAGCGTTGAAGATGGGGGGAGGAAGAATGAGCAGTTATTC.

This clonotype has at least ten counts. V and J are TRBV5-1 and TRBJ1-1; 9 nucleotides align to TRBD1. With V trimmed by 7 bases and J by 5 bases, 9 bases remained unmatched. CDR3 length: 14 residues. Germline V gene sequence: CDR1 SGHRS, CDR2 YFSETQ. The CDR3 loop is CASSDRGWLTEAFF. The CDR3 coding sequence is TGCGCCAGCTCGGACAGGGGATGGTTGACTGAAGCTTTCTTT.

In its sample, this clonotype was seen many times. The chain links TRBV19 to TRBJ1-6; 8 nucleotides align to TRBD1. Per the germline V gene, CDR1 is LNHDA and CDR2 is SQIVND (reference sequence). With V trimmed by 1 base and J by 3 bases, 2 bases remained unmatched. The CDR3 is 16 amino acids. CDR3 residues: CASSIGDRIYNSPLHF. Here the CDR3 DNA reads TGTGCCAGTAGTATAGGGGACAGGATCTATAATTCACCCCTCCACTTT.

This clonotype has a count of ten or more. The CDR3 bases are TGCAGAGCCGGGACAGGGGGTTTTTACACTGAAGCTTTCTTT. Residues: CRAGTGGFYTEAFF. J is TRBJ1-1 and V is TRBV20-1, with 11 positions matching TRBD1. The germline CDR1 and CDR2 sequences are DFQATT and SNEGSKA (reference sequence). CDR3 length equals 14 residues.

On this clonotype: A far larger clone lies a single base away; this is likely a read error. This chain uses TRBV6-1 with TRBJ2-7; maybe TRBD1 (7 bases). Germline CDR1 MNHNS, CDR2 SASEGT. The germline V and J ends were trimmed by 5 bases and 1 base, with 18 bases remaining between them. This CDR3 is 16 amino acids long. Written as DNA, the CDR3 is TGTGCCAGCAGTTACACCTCAGGGGGGACTTCCTACGAGCAGTACTTC. It yields the protein CASSYTSGGTSYEQYF.

With respect to this clonotype: A much larger clone differs by one base, so this may be a read error. The rearrangement joins TRBV6-2 or TRBV6-3 to TRBJ2-1, with 10 positions matching TRBD2. The CDR3 sequence is 22 residues long. With V trimmed by 2 bases and J by 3 bases, 22 bases remained unmatched. Looked up from germline, CDR1 is MNHEY and CDR2 is SVGEGT. The CDR3 loop reads CASSYPAGVWTSGGGYYNEQFF. The CDR3 DNA sequence: TGTGCCAGCAGTTACCCGGCGGGGGTCTGGACTAGCGGCGGGGGCTACTACAATGAGCAGTTCTTC.

This clonotype was observed many times. The V gene is TRBV20-1, the J gene TRBJ2-3; 7 bases fit TRBD1. In germline, CDR1 is DFQATT, CDR2 SNEGSKA (reference sequence). The CDR3 has 15 amino acids. V was clipped by 0 bases and J by 2 bases; unmatched bases: 5. The CDR3 DNA follows: TGCAGTGCTAGAGATTGGGACAGATACACAGATACGCAGTATTTT. It encodes CSARDWDRYTDTQYF.

This clonotype was recorded at least ten times. This chain uses TRBV19 with TRBJ1-6; 7 bases fit TRBD1. The CDR3 covers 15 residues. Germline V lookup: CDR1 LNHDA, CDR2 SQIVND (reference sequence). The V gene end was trimmed by 6 bases and the J gene end by 10 bases; junction bases not matched to a gene: 12. CDR3 coding DNA: TGTGCCAGTAGGCTCGGGAGGGGGCGACGATCACCCCTCCACTTT. Protein product: CASRLGRGRRSPLHF.

Many counts were recorded for this clonotype. The rearrangement joins TRBV30 to TRBJ2-3; tentative D call: TRBD2 (7 bases). The CDR3 length is 13 residues. The V end lost 4 bases, the J end lost 5 bases, and 13 bases lay between the germline ends. Germline CDR1 and CDR2: GTSNPN and SVGIG (reference sequence). This CDR3 is CAWNRGGVDTQYF. DNA of the CDR3: TGTGCCTGGAATAGGGGGGGTGTAGATACGCAGTATTTT.

This clonotype was counted between two and nine times. With a much larger clone just one base away, this may be a read error. V and J are TRBV20-1 and TRBJ2-3, with D possibly being TRBD1 or TRBD2 (6 bases each). Between the trimmed V and J ends, which lost 5 bases and 7 bases, there was a span of 19 bases. Per the germline V gene, CDR1 is DFQATT and CDR2 is SNEGSKA (reference sequence). CDR3 length equals 14 residues. DNA of the CDR3: TGCAGTGCTGGGACGACTAGAGGGGGGAATACGCAGTATTTT. Protein sequence: CSAGTTRGGNTQYF.